The clone carrying this T cell receptor beta chain is a singleton in its sample. This sample was taken from a study of blood T cell repertoires in COVID-19. Across the whole study: The United States, Italy and Spain were the sources of the acute and convalescent COVID-19 samples. T cells, B-cell-depleted T cells, or PBMCs provided the cDNA or gDNA that served as material.

TCRdb's table, derived via immunoSEQ multiplex PCR, lists solely in-frame clones and lacks some. The sample records nearly 55,000 clones, around 78% being singletons. Germline CDR1 reads KGHDR; CDR2 reads SFDVKD. V lost 2 bases and J lost 2, with 14 bases in between. This CDR3 spans 16 amino acids. Sequenced sample: peripheral blood. This receptor was identified in a human donor with active or convalescent COVID-19. The donor label of this sample is uncertain. The chain recombines TRBV24-1 with TRBJ1-2, with D perhaps matching TRBD1 (5 bases). The CDR3, as DNA: TGTGCCACCAGTGATTGGGGGGGAGGCCCCAACTATGGCTACACCTTC. Amino acid sequence: CATSDWGGGPNYGYTF.